This TCR beta chain was identified in a study of tumor and adjacent non-tumor tissue in lung cancer. On the study more broadly: The cohort had under 15 adenocarcinoma, a couple of squamous cell and 1 small cell patients. Study results and limitations: Shorter survival was associated with higher TCR diversity in tumors. Tumor repertoires had a smaller top 100 clone share than normal lung. Tumor tissue had significantly higher TCR diversity than normal lung.

Three rounds of nested PCR, following a modified ARM-PCR protocol, produced the TCRbeta library. TCRdb reanalysed the multiplex PCR reads using MiXCR and keeps one entry per CDR3 protein. Among tens of thousands of distinct CDR3 sequences listed, approximately 81% were seen once. A single count supports this clonotype. The target antigen is unknown. Germline assignment: CDR1 MNHNY and CDR2 SVGAGI (reference sequence). J lost 7 bases, V lost 8 bases, and 11 bases had no gene match. CDR3 length: 14 residues. RNA was extracted from bulk tissue without any cell sorting. Distant lung tissue was collected more than 3 cm away from the tumor edge.

The V and J genes are TRBV6-6 and TRBJ2-5; 9 bases align to TRBD2. Sequences were obtained from distant non-tumor lung tissue. The TCR sequence derives from a man in his sixties with non-small cell lung cancer. This CDR3 is CASWSGRLVGTQYF. The DNA for the CDR3 is TGTGCCAGCTGGAGCGGGAGGTTGGTAGGGACCCAGTACTTC.